A selection of T cell receptor beta chains follows, all from one sample in a study of CD8+ T cells in alopecia areata. Using immunoSEQ multiplex PCR, the repertoire was profiled, and TCRdb retains in-frame clones only, with some absent. The sample holds some 170,000 clones, around 71% seen once. Source: CD8+ T cells sorted from blood, taken at week 0. Receptors originate from a human donor with alopecia areata. Each CDR3 is given with its conserved first and last residue. Each record gives: clone size, CDR3 length, J gene, V gene, D gene, CDR3 protein, CDR3 DNA. The D gene is left open where the match is weak. The size entry is marked missing in some rows and otherwise reads once, few, many or a size class.

clone_size: few
cdr3_length: 14
j_call: TRBJ2-5
v_call: TRBV15
d_call: NA
cdr3_aa: CATSRARGEETQYF
cdr3_nt: TGTGCCACCAGCAGAGCGAGGGGGGAAGAGACCCAGTACTTC

clone_size: NA
cdr3_length: 14
j_call: TRBJ2-5
v_call: TRBV27
d_call: TRBD2
cdr3_aa: CASKGGGLRETQYF
cdr3_nt: TGTGCCAGCAAGGGCGGGGGGCTTCGGGAGACCCAGTACTTC

clone_size: NA
cdr3_length: 12
j_call: TRBJ1-1
v_call: TRBV29-1
d_call: NA
cdr3_aa: CSVIRGNTEAFF
cdr3_nt: TGCAGCGTCATTAGGGGGAACACTGAAGCTTTCTTT

clone_size: NA
cdr3_length: 15
j_call: TRBJ2-6
v_call: TRBV5-6
d_call: NA
cdr3_aa: CASSSQGYGANVLTF
cdr3_nt: TGTGCCAGCAGCTCGCAGGGGTACGGGGCCAACGTCCTGACTTTC

clone_size: few
cdr3_length: 15
j_call: TRBJ2-3
v_call: TRBV2
d_call: TRBD1
cdr3_aa: CASSEWQGAADTQYF
cdr3_nt: TGTGCCAGCAGTGAGTGGCAGGGGGCAGCTGATACGCAGTATTTT

clone_size: few
cdr3_length: 15
j_call: TRBJ1-5
v_call: TRBV7-9
d_call: NA
cdr3_aa: CASSLGTLSNQPQHF
cdr3_nt: TGTGCCAGCAGCTTAGGGACGCTGTCCAATCAGCCCCAGCATTTT

clone_size: NA
cdr3_length: 13
j_call: TRBJ2-1
v_call: TRBV14
d_call: NA
cdr3_aa: CASSQDMGTEQFF
cdr3_nt: TGTGCCAGCAGCCAAGACATGGGTACTGAGCAGTTCTTC

clone_size: NA
cdr3_length: 18
j_call: TRBJ2-4
v_call: TRBV15
d_call: NA
cdr3_aa: CATSSPPRMGGSQNIQYF
cdr3_nt: TGTGCCACCAGCTCTCCCCCTCGGATGGGGGGAAGCCAAAACATTCAGTACTTC

clone_size: NA
cdr3_length: 16
j_call: TRBJ2-2
v_call: TRBV7-7
d_call: TRBD2
cdr3_aa: CASSHGLALAGGELFF
cdr3_nt: TGTGCTAGCAGCCATGGACTAGCGCTCGCGGGCGGGGAGCTGTTTTTT

clone_size: NA
cdr3_length: 15
j_call: TRBJ1-5
v_call: TRBV2
d_call: NA
cdr3_aa: CASSSSGSYNQPQHF
cdr3_nt: TGTGCCAGCAGTTCCTCGGGTAGCTACAATCAGCCCCAGCATTTT

clone_size: NA
cdr3_length: 16
j_call: TRBJ1-1
v_call: TRBV6-9
d_call: NA
cdr3_aa: CASSLGRTVAWEEAFF
cdr3_nt: TGTGCCAGCAGTTTGGGGAGGACAGTCGCATGGGAAGAAGCTTTCTTT

clone_size: once
cdr3_length: 14
j_call: TRBJ2-7
v_call: TRBV9
d_call: NA
cdr3_aa: CASSPRGRGWEQYF
cdr3_nt: TGTGCCAGCAGCCCCCGAGGCAGGGGATGGGAGCAGTACTTC

clone_size: NA
cdr3_length: 10
j_call: TRBJ2-1
v_call: TRBV2
d_call: NA
cdr3_aa: CASNGNEQFF
cdr3_nt: TGTGCCAGCAATGGAAATGAGCAGTTCTTC

clone_size: NA
cdr3_length: 14
j_call: TRBJ2-7
v_call: TRBV29-1
d_call: NA
cdr3_aa: CSVHIGVSSYEQYF
cdr3_nt: TGCAGCGTTCATATAGGGGTTAGCTCCTACGAGCAGTACTTC

clone_size: few
cdr3_length: 14
j_call: TRBJ1-5
v_call: TRBV30
d_call: NA
cdr3_aa: CAWSAGFGNQPQHF
cdr3_nt: TGTGCCTGGAGTGCGGGGTTCGGGAATCAGCCCCAGCATTTT

clone_size: NA
cdr3_length: 15
j_call: TRBJ1-1
v_call: TRBV7-9
d_call: TRBD1
cdr3_aa: CASSSINRGRGEAFF
cdr3_nt: TGTGCCAGCAGCTCAATAAACAGGGGACGCGGTGAAGCTTTCTTT

clone_size: NA
cdr3_length: 13
j_call: TRBJ1-5
v_call: TRBV9
d_call: NA
cdr3_aa: CASSVDQSQPQHF
cdr3_nt: TGTGCCAGCAGCGTAGACCAAAGTCAGCCCCAGCATTTT

clone_size: NA
cdr3_length: 13
j_call: TRBJ2-7
v_call: TRBV4-2
d_call: NA
cdr3_aa: CASSQRLIYEQYF
cdr3_nt: TGTGCCAGCAGCCAACGCCTCATCTACGAGCAGTACTTC

clone_size: NA
cdr3_length: 12
j_call: TRBJ1-1
v_call: TRBV27
d_call: NA
cdr3_aa: CASREGRKRAFF
cdr3_nt: TGTGCCAGCAGGGAGGGTCGGAAACGAGCTTTCTTT

clone_size: NA
cdr3_length: 14
j_call: TRBJ2-5
v_call: TRBV13
d_call: TRBD2
cdr3_aa: CASSWGGLQETQYF
cdr3_nt: TGTGCCAGCAGCTGGGGAGGGCTTCAAGAGACCCAGTACTTC

clone_size: NA
cdr3_length: 12
j_call: TRBJ2-1
v_call: TRBV2
d_call: NA
cdr3_aa: CASSPYYNEQFF
cdr3_nt: TGTGCCAGCAGTCCATACTACAATGAGCAGTTCTTC

clone_size: NA
cdr3_length: 14
j_call: TRBJ1-2
v_call: TRBV6-5
d_call: NA
cdr3_aa: CASSYNTFNYGYTF
cdr3_nt: TGTGCCAGCAGTTACAATACGTTTAACTATGGCTACACCTTC

clone_size: few
cdr3_length: 12
j_call: TRBJ1-2
v_call: TRBV5-4
d_call: NA
cdr3_aa: CASFGAGWGYTF
cdr3_nt: TGTGCCAGCTTCGGGGCAGGGTGGGGCTACACCTTC

clone_size: few
cdr3_length: 12
j_call: TRBJ2-7
v_call: TRBV27
d_call: NA
cdr3_aa: CATRQGWDEQYF
cdr3_nt: TGTGCCACCCGGCAGGGTTGGGACGAGCAGTACTTC

clone_size: NA
cdr3_length: 15
j_call: TRBJ2-4
v_call: TRBV6-5
d_call: NA
cdr3_aa: CASSPWRQGKYIQYF
cdr3_nt: TGTGCCAGCAGCCCATGGAGGCAGGGGAAATACATTCAGTACTTC

clone_size: NA
cdr3_length: 11
j_call: TRBJ1-2
v_call: TRBV25-1
d_call: TRBD1
cdr3_aa: CASRTGGGYTF
cdr3_nt: TGTGCCAGCAGGACAGGGGGAGGCTACACCTTC

clone_size: NA
cdr3_length: 13
j_call: TRBJ2-7
v_call: TRBV9
d_call: TRBD2
cdr3_aa: CATPIREGYEQYF
cdr3_nt: TGTGCCACCCCGATCAGGGAGGGATACGAGCAGTACTTC

clone_size: NA
cdr3_length: 16
j_call: TRBJ2-2
v_call: TRBV11-2
d_call: NA
cdr3_aa: CASSLDYGDLTGELFF
cdr3_nt: TGTGCCAGCAGCTTAGATTACGGGGATCTTACCGGGGAGCTGTTTTTT